The 21 T cell receptor beta chains below come from one sample, sequenced in a study of memory CD4+ T cells and cytomegalovirus serostatus. The table came from immunoSEQ multiplex PCR; TCRdb's copy has only in-frame clones and leaves some out. Among about 60,000 clones, over 75% were seen once, and the ten largest hold 0.7% to 0.85%. The sort gate was single viable CD3+CD4+CD8-CD45RO+ cells for memory CD4+ T cells. Sequenced sample: memory CD4+ T cells from blood. The receptor source for this set is an adult in good health and CMV-seronegative.

The chain couples TRBV30 to TRBJ2-7; D may correspond to TRBD1 or TRBD2 (5 bases each). Per germline, CDR1 GTSNPN and CDR2 SVGIG (reference sequence). The V end was cut by 6 bases, the J end by 4 bases, with 13 bases between. This CDR3 has 12 amino acids. CDR3 region: CACHLEGYEQYF. In DNA form, the CDR3 reads TGTGCCTGCCACCTAGAGGGGTACGAGCAGTACTTC.

The chain combines TRBV9 with TRBJ1-2; D gene ambiguous. The germline V and J ends were trimmed by 0 bases and 7 bases, with 13 bases remaining between them. The CDR3 contains 14 residues. From germline, CDR1 is SGDLS and CDR2 YYNGEE. DNA of the CDR3: TGTGCCAGCAGCGTAGCTGGCGGAAGAAGTGGCTACACCTTC. Encoded protein: CASSVAGGRSGYTF.

The genes are TRBV10-1 and TRBJ2-3; D perhaps matches TRBD2 (7 bases). Germline V CDR1 and CDR2: WNHNN, SYGVQD (reference sequence). V lost 4 bases, J lost 1 base, and 12 bases lay in between. There are 15 residues in the CDR3. The CDR3 DNA follows: TGCGCCAGCAGTGGAGGGGGGGCATGCACAGATACGCAGTATTTT. Its translation is CASSGGGACTDTQYF.

J is TRBJ2-5 and V is TRBV15; either TRBD1 or TRBD2 may fit D (5 bases each). Germline V gene data show CDR1 as LNHNV and CDR2 as YYDKDF (reference sequence). The CDR3 consists of 13 residues. V dropped 8 bases and J dropped 5 bases, with 15 bases sitting between them. For the CDR3, the DNA is TGTGCCACCGAGAGAGGGGCAGGGGAGACCCAGTACTTC. This codes for CATERGAGETQYF.

CDR3 sequence (DNA): TGTGCCAGCAGTGTTAGTAGGAAGGGGCGCAACTATGGCTACACCTTC. Protein: CASSVSRKGRNYGYTF. The chain is built from TRBV2 and TRBJ1-2; tentative D call: TRBD1 (5 bases). The CDR3 is 16 residues long. Germline V CDR1 and CDR2: SNHLY, FYNNEI. Trimming took 4 bases from V and 2 from J, leaving 17 bases between them.

A few counts support this clone. V and J are TRBV29-1 and TRBJ1-4; a weak D match, TRBD1 (5 bases). The ends were cut back, 7 bases at V and 4 bases at J, with 7 bases in the middle. This CDR3 is built from 11 residues. CDR1 is SQVTM, CDR2 ANQGSEA, per germline. The CDR3 is CSGQSNEKLFF. The CDR3 DNA sequence: TGCAGCGGACAGAGTAATGAAAAACTGTTTTTT.

This chain links TRBV9 with TRBJ2-2; 13 bases line up with TRBD2. V lost 0 bases, J lost 4 bases, and 3 bases stayed unmatched. Germline assignment: CDR1 SGDLS and CDR2 YYNGEE. This CDR3 comprises 17 residues. CDR3 loop: CASSVEGLAGATGELFF. The CDR3 DNA follows: TGTGCCAGCAGCGTAGAAGGACTAGCGGGGGCCACCGGGGAGCTGTTTTTT.

The chain employs TRBV2 and TRBJ2-7, with D uncertain. Germline CDR1 and CDR2: SNHLY and FYNNEI. The CDR3 consists of 11 residues. Trimming removed 7 bases at V and 2 bases at J, with 6 bases between. CDR3 residues: CASIRAYEQYF. CDR3 in DNA: TGTGCCAGCATTAGGGCCTACGAGCAGTACTTC. The full variable domain, with the rest looked up from reference TRBV2 and TRBJ2-7, is EPEVTQTPSHQVTQMGQEVILRCVPISNHLYFYWYRQILGQKVEFLVSFYNNEISEKSEIFDDQFSVERPDGSNFTLKIRSTKLEDSAMYFCASIRAYEQYFGPGTRLTVT.

This chain joins TRBV4-2 and TRBJ2-1; 13 bases line up with TRBD2. Unmatched junction bases numbered 5, after V lost 0 bases and J lost 15 bases. Germline V CDR1 and CDR2: LGHNA, YNFKEQ. The length of the CDR3 is 14 residues. CDR3 sequence: CASSQETSGGAPFF. The CDR3 bases are TGTGCCAGCAGCCAAGAAACTAGCGGGGGGGCTCCGTTCTTC.

The chain links TRBV2 to TRBJ2-7; maybe TRBD1 (6 bases). Germline lookup yields CDR1 SNHLY and CDR2 FYNNEI. V was clipped by 4 bases and J by 2 bases, with 12 bases between them. The CDR3 contains 14 residues. DNA of the CDR3: TGTGCCAGCAGTGGGGTGGGGACACCCTACGAGCAGTACTTC. As protein: CASSGVGTPYEQYF. Using reference TRBV2 and TRBJ2-7 for the parts outside the CDR3, the full variable domain is EPEVTQTPSHQVTQMGQEVILRCVPISNHLYFYWYRQILGQKVEFLVSFYNNEISEKSEIFDDQFSVERPDGSNFTLKIRSTKLEDSAMYFCASSGVGTPYEQYFGPGTRLTVT.

V usage is TRBV7-6 and J usage is TRBJ2-1; D is possibly TRBD2 (5 bases). The CDR3 is 13 amino acids. Deletions cut 1 base from V and 4 bases from J, with 5 bases between. The germline gives CDR1 SGHVS, CDR2 FNYEAQ. The CDR3 here is CASSLGTYNEQFF. DNA for the CDR3: TGTGCCAGCAGCTTAGGGACTTACAATGAGCAGTTCTTC.

The rearrangement links TRBV5-1 to TRBJ2-1; D gene ambiguous. The CDR3 contains 12 residues. V lost 0 bases and J 9 bases, leaving 7 bases between the germline ends. The germline V gene has CDR1 SGHRS and CDR2 YFSETQ. CDR3: CASSLASSEQFF. CDR3 DNA sequence: TGCGCCAGCAGCTTGGCGAGTAGTGAGCAGTTCTTC.

V and J are TRBV7-2 and TRBJ1-2; 10 positions agree with TRBD1. Germline-derived CDR1 and CDR2 are SGHTA and FQGNSA. The J segment lost 6 bases and the V segment lost 0 bases, leaving 4 bases of the junction unmatched. The CDR3 consists of 15 residues. The CDR3 sequence is CASSLAGGTGDGYTF. DNA of the CDR3: TGTGCCAGCAGCTTAGCCGGGGGGACAGGGGATGGCTACACCTTC.

The chain joins TRBV29-1 to TRBJ2-7; TRBD1 might be the D (5 bases). V gave up 6 bases and J gave up 5 bases, with 14 bases separating them. This CDR3 comprises 12 residues. Germline values: CDR1 SQVTM, CDR2 ANQGSEA. The chain's CDR3 is CSVPGPRDEQYF. The DNA for the CDR3 is TGCAGCGTCCCCGGGCCCAGGGACGAGCAGTACTTC.

V gene TRBV2 combines with J gene TRBJ2-5, with 7 positions matching TRBD1. Unmatched junction bases numbered 6, after V lost 6 bases and J lost 5 bases. Looked up from germline, CDR1 is SNHLY and CDR2 is FYNNEI. The CDR3 contains 13 residues. In DNA, the CDR3 is TGTGCCAGCAGAGGGACAGAATGGGAGACCCAGTACTTC. Amino acids: CASRGTEWETQYF. The full variable domain, rest sourced from reference TRBV2 and TRBJ2-5, is EPEVTQTPSHQVTQMGQEVILRCVPISNHLYFYWYRQILGQKVEFLVSFYNNEISEKSEIFDDQFSVERPDGSNFTLKIRSTKLEDSAMYFCASRGTEWETQYFGPGTRLLVL.

This chain links TRBV7-9 with TRBJ1-2; D is possibly TRBD1 (6 bases). Germline assignment: CDR1 SEHNR and CDR2 FQNEAQ (reference sequence). CDR3 size: 17 residues. The germline V and J ends were trimmed by 1 base and 5 bases, with 20 bases remaining between them. The CDR3 DNA reads TGTGCCAGCAGCTTAGACGGAGGGCAGGGGATTAGGTATGGCTACACCTTC. Translated, it gives CASSLDGGQGIRYGYTF.

CDR3 sequence: CASSLSDGGQETQYF. CDR3 sequence (DNA): TGCGCCAGCAGCTTGTCGGACGGAGGACAAGAGACCCAGTACTTC. The chain combines TRBV5-1 with TRBJ2-5; perhaps TRBD2 as D (5 bases). V lost 1 base and J lost 2, with 12 bases in between. Germline V gives CDR1 SGHRS, CDR2 YFSETQ. The CDR3 loop spans 15 amino acids.

The chain joins TRBV19 to TRBJ2-5; D is unresolved. The CDR3 is 13 residues long. From germline, CDR1 is LNHDA and CDR2 SQIVND (reference sequence). V lost 2 bases and J lost 6, with 10 bases in between. The CDR3 is CASSISSLKTQYF. CDR3 bases: TGTGCCAGTAGTATAAGTAGCCTGAAGACCCAGTACTTC.

The chain has TRBV5-1 and TRBJ2-2, with TRBD1 identical over 9 bases. There are 16 residues in the CDR3. Germline-derived CDR1 and CDR2 are SGHRS and YFSETQ. With V trimmed by 4 bases and J by 5 bases, 9 bases remained unmatched. The DNA for the CDR3 is TGCGCCAGCAGCGGAAACAGGGGGCCTGGGACCGGGGAGCTGTTTTTT. Encoded protein: CASSGNRGPGTGELFF.

V gene TRBV6-6 combines with J gene TRBJ2-2, with D unresolved. In germline, CDR1 is MNHNY, CDR2 SVGAGI (reference sequence). Trimming took 10 bases from V and 1 from J, leaving 19 bases between them. The CDR3 loop spans 16 amino acids. CDR3 sequence: CAIPRSEKQNTGELFF. Here the CDR3 DNA reads TGTGCCATTCCGAGGAGCGAAAAGCAGAACACCGGGGAGCTGTTTTTT.

This chain connects TRBV9 to TRBJ1-5; tentatively, D is TRBD1 (5 bases). V dropped 0 bases and J dropped 7 bases, with 11 bases sitting between them. Per germline, CDR1 SGDLS and CDR2 YYNGEE. The CDR3 spans 14 residues. The CDR3 sequence is CASSVDGANQPQHF. The CDR3 DNA sequence: TGTGCCAGCAGCGTAGACGGGGCGAACCAGCCCCAGCATTTT.